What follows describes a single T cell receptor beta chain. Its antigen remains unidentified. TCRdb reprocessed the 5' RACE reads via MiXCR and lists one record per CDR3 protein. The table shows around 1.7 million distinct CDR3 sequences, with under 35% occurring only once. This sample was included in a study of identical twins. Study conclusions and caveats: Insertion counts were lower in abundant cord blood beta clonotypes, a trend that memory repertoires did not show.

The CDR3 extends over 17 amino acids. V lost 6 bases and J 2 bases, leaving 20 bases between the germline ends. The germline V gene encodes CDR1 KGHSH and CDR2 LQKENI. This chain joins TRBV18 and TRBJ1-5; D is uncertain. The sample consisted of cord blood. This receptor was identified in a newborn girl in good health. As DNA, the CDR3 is TGTGCCAGCTCCCAGCGCCCCACCGGTGGACGCAATCAGCCCCAGCATTTT. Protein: CASSQRPTGGRNQPQHF.